A selection of T cell receptor beta chains follows, all from one sample in a study of cytomegalovirus exposure and HLA in healthy donors. Sequencing used immunoSEQ multiplex PCR; TCRdb keeps in-frame clones, though not all of them. The sample has 150,000 to 200,000 clones, around 84% seen once. The sample was PBMCs. The source is a man aged 18 to 30 in good health and CMV-seronegative. Each CDR3 is given without its conserved first and last residue. A D gene is named only where the DNA matches it firmly.

V gene	J gene	D gene	CDR3 protein
TRBV4-1	TRBJ2-7	.	ASSQDTGYYEQY
TRBV5-1	TRBJ1-5	TRBD1	ASSNYDRVLDQPQH
TRBV7-2	TRBJ1-1	.	ASGWGANTEAF
TRBV9	TRBJ2-7	.	ASSVPWRGPEDEQY
TRBV10-3	TRBJ2-7	TRBD2	ATRLAEGGGQY
TRBV5-4	TRBJ2-5	.	ASSGGTRGETQY
TRBV5-4	TRBJ2-7	TRBD1	ASSFIGGGYEQY
TRBV12-5	TRBJ2-3	TRBD1	ASGHRGPDTQY
TRBV7-2	TRBJ2-2	TRBD2	ASSLATSGRGELF
TRBV9	TRBJ2-7	TRBD1	ASSVGGTASYEQY
TRBV7-8	TRBJ2-1	.	ASSLRDSWGEQF
TRBV6-1	TRBJ2-1	TRBD1	ASSERGQGAYNEQF
TRBV19	TRBJ1-3	.	ASSLAQVRSGNTIY
TRBV6-1	TRBJ1-5	.	ASSEAPRAQH
TRBV4-2	TRBJ2-2	.	ASSQGEGFGGELF
TRBV4-1	TRBJ2-3	TRBD2	ASRGGRADTQY
TRBV7-3	TRBJ1-6	.	ASSIQEAPLH
TRBV30	TRBJ2-1	.	AWSVRFSSYNEQF
TRBV19	TRBJ1-2	TRBD1	ASALVTGQGNSRGGYGYT
TRBV28	TRBJ2-7	TRBD2	ASSQWGGTYEQY
TRBV5-1	TRBJ1-2	.	ASSLGTGEFNYGYT
TRBV2	TRBJ2-7	TRBD1	ASSEAPPGQGTSQY
TRBV28	TRBJ1-2	TRBD1	ASSEGDRLNYGYT
TRBV28	TRBJ1-4	TRBD1	ASSLERGREKLF
TRBV5-1	TRBJ2-3	TRBD2	VSSRPTSGVVTDTQY